This record concerns one T cell receptor (beta chain) sequence. Measured with immunoSEQ multiplex PCR; TCRdb has only the in-frame clones, and not every one. The data contain about 74,000 clones, approximately 96% of them singletons. This sample stems from a study of technical replicates of blood from a few donors. V shed 5 bases, J shed 9 bases, and the junction held 7 bases outside the gene matches. The CDR3 extends over 13 amino acids. Germline V gene sequence: CDR1 SEHNR, CDR2 FQNEAQ (reference sequence). This chain joins TRBV7-9 and TRBJ1-5, with 7 nucleotides matching TRBD1. Source material: T cells isolated from PBMCs. The source is a human donor in good health. As DNA, the CDR3 is TGTGCCAGCAGCACACAGGGGAATATGCCCCAGCATTTT. This encodes CASSTQGNMPQHF.